The TCR beta chain described here comes from a study of post-analysis software for immune sequencing data. In this sample, this clonotype turned up a few times. TCR beta libraries were prepared from cDNA with unique molecular identifiers. In TCRdb, the PCR reads were re-called with MiXCR into one record per CDR3 protein. The repertoire includes hundreds of thousands of distinct CDR3 sequences, 25% to 30% of them detected once, and more than 0.55% sits in the top ten. What was sequenced was blood. The clonotype comes from a girl aged 5-17 years with multiple sclerosis.

DNA of the CDR3: TGCGCCAGCAGCCATACAATAGACGACGGGGCCTACGAGCAGTACTTC. It is translated as CASSHTIDDGAYEQYF. The rearrangement joins TRBV4-3 to TRBJ2-7, with D perhaps matching TRBD2 (5 bases). Germline CDR1 LGHNA, CDR2 YSLEER. Between the trimmed V and J ends, which lost 3 bases and 2 bases, there was a span of 17 bases. This CDR3 is 16 amino acids long.